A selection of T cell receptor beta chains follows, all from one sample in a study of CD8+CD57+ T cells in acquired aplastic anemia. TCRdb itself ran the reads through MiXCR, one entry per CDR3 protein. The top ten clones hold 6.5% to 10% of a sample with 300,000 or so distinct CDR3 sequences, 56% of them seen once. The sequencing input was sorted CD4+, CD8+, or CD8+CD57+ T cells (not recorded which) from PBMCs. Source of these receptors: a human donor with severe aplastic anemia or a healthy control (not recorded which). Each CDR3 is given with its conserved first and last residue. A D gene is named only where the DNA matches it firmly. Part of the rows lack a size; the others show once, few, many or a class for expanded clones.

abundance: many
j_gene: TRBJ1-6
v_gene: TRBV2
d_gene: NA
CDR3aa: CASSVTISPLHF
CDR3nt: TGTGCCAGCAGTGTGACAATTTCACCCCTCCACTTT

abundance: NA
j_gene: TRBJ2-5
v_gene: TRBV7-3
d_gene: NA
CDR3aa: CASSFANQETQYF
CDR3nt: TGTGCCAGCAGCTTTGCCAACCAAGAGACCCAGTACTTC

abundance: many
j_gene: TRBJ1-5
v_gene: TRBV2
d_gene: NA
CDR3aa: CASSEEVGRPQHF
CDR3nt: TGTGCCAGCAGTGAAGAAGTAGGGCGGCCCCAGCATTTT

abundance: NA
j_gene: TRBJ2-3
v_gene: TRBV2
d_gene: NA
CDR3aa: CASSSGTVTDTQYF
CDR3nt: TGTGCCAGCAGTTCCGGTACCGTCACAGATACGCAGTATTTT

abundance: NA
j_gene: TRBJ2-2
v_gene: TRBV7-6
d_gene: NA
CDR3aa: CASSLEVGAGELFF
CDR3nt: TGTGCCAGCAGCTTAGAGGTGGGGGCCGGGGAGCTGTTTTTT

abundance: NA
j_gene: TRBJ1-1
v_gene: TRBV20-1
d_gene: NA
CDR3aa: CSARDLSPEAFF
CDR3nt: TGCAGTGCTAGAGATCTTAGCCCTGAAGCTTTCTTT

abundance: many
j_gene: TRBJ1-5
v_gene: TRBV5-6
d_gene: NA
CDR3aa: CASSGGGTHNQPQHF
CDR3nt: TGTGCCAGCAGCGGGGGGGGCACGCACAATCAGCCCCAGCATTTT

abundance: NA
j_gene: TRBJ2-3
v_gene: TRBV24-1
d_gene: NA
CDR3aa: CATREASTDTQYF
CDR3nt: TGTGCCACCAGGGAGGCGAGCACAGATACGCAGTATTTT

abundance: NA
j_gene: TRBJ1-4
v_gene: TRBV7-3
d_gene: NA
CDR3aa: CASSLAGGLTNEKLFF
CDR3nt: TGTGCCAGCAGCTTAGCGGGAGGGCTTACTAATGAAAAACTGTTTTTT

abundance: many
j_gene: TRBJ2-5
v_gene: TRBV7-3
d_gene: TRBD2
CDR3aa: CASSLGLAGEGETQYF
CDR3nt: TGTGCCAGCAGCTTGGGACTAGCGGGGGAAGGAGAGACCCAGTACTTC

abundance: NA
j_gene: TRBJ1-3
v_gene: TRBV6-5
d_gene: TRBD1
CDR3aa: CASRTGTGSGNTIYF
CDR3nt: TGTGCCAGCAGAACCGGGACAGGGAGCGGAAACACCATATATTTT

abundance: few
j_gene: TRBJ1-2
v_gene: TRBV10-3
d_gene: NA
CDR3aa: CAISENNYGYTF
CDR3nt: TGTGCCATCAGTGAAAACAACTATGGCTACACCTTC

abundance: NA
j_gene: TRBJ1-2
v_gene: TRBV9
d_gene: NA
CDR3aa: CASSVGGGFANYGYTF
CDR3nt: TGTGCCAGCAGCGTAGGGGGGGGGTTTGCTAACTATGGCTACACCTTC

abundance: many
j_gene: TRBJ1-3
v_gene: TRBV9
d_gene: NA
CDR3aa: CASSVSPTGSSGNTIYF
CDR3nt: TGTGCCAGCAGCGTATCCCCTACAGGGAGCTCTGGAAACACCATATATTTT

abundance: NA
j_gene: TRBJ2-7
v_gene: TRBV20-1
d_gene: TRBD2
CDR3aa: CSASGGSGEQYF
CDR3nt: TGCAGTGCCAGCGGGGGGTCCGGGGAGCAGTACTTC

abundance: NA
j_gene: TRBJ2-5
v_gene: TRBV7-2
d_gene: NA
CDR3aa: CASSFYFQETQHF
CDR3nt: TGTGCCAGCAGTTTCTACTTCCAAGAGACCCAGCACTTC

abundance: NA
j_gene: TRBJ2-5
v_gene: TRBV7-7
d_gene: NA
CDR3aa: CASSFSRAETQYF
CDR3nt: TGTGCTAGCAGCTTTTCCAGGGCAGAGACCCAGTACTTC

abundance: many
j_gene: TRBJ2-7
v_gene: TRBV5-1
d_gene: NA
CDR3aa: CASSLATDYYEQYF
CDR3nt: TGCGCCAGCAGCTTGGCAACAGATTACTACGAGCAGTACTTC

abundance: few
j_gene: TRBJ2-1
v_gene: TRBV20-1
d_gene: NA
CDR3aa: CSAYNEQFF
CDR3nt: TGCAGTGCTTACAATGAGCAGTTCTTC

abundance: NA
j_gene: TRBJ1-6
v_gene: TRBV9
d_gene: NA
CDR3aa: CASSSTIDPTSPLHF
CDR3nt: TGTGCCAGCAGCTCAACCATTGATCCCACTTCACCCCTCCACTTT

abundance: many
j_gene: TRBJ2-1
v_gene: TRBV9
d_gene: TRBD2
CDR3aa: CASSGPGLAGHEQFF
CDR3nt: TGTGCCAGCAGCGGCCCGGGACTAGCGGGCCATGAGCAGTTCTTC

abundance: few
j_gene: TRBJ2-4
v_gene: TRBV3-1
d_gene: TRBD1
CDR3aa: CASSHDKQGWGNIQYF
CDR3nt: TGTGCCAGCAGCCATGATAAACAGGGGTGGGGAAACATTCAGTACTTC

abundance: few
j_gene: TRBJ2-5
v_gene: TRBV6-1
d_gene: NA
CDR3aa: CASSAGGVQETQYF
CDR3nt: TGTGCCAGCAGTGCCGGAGGGGTCCAAGAGACCCAGTACTTC

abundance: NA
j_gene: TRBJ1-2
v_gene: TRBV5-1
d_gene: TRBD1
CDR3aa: CASLPGTGDTDYGYTF
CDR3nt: TGCGCCAGCCTCCCCGGGACAGGGGATACGGACTATGGCTACACCTTC

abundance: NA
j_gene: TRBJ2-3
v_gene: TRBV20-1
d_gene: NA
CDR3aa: CSANQGPDTQYF
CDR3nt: TGCAGTGCCAACCAGGGTCCAGATACGCAGTATTTT

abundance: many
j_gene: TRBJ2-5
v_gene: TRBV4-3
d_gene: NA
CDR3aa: CASSRVPTETQYF
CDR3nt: TGCGCCAGCAGCCGGGTCCCTACGGAGACCCAGTACTTC

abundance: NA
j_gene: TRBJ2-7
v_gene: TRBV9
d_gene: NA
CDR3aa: CASGEGTPWSYEQYF
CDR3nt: TGTGCCAGCGGAGAGGGGACACCCTGGTCCTACGAGCAGTACTTC

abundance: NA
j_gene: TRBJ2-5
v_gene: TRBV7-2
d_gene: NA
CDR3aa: CASSPSTGRETQYF
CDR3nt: TGTGCCAGCAGCCCCTCGACAGGGAGGGAGACCCAGTACTTC

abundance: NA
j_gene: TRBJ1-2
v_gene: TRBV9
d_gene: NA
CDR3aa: CASTNGNGYTF
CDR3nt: TGTGCCAGCACCAATGGGAACGGCTACACCTTC

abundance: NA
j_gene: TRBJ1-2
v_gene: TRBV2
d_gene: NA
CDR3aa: CASETNYGYTF
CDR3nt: TGTGCCAGCGAAACTAACTATGGCTACACCTTC

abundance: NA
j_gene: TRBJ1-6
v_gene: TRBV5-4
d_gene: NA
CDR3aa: CASTKRVRAEGNSPLHF
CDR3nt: TGTGCCAGCACAAAGCGGGTCCGGGCTGAGGGTAATTCACCCCTCCACTTT

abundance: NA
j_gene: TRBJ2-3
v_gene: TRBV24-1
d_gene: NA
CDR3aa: CATSDLTITDTQYF
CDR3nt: TGTGCCACCAGTGATCTAACAATCACAGATACGCAGTATTTT

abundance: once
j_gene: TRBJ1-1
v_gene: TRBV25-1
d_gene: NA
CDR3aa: CSAFRRRNTEAFF
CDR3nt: TGCAGTGCTTTCCGGAGGAGGAACACTGAAGCTTTCTTT

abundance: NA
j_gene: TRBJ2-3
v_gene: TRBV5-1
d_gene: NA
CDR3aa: CASSDGAADTQYF
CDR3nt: TGCGCCAGCAGCGATGGGGCTGCAGATACGCAGTATTTT

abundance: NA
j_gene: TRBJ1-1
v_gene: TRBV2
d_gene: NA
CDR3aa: CASSEGFGTTEAFF
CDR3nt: TGTGCCAGCAGTGAAGGATTTGGCACCACTGAAGCTTTCTTT

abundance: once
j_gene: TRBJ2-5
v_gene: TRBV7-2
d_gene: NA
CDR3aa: CASSFYICSARSLAGYETQYF
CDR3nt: NA

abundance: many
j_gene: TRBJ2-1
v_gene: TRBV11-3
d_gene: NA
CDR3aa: CASSFFGRVNEQFF
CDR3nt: TGTGCCAGCAGCTTCTTCGGACGGGTTAATGAGCAGTTCTTC

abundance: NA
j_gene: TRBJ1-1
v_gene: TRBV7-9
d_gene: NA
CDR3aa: CASSPSVGTNTEAFF
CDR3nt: TGTGCCAGCAGCCCCTCCGTAGGTACGAACACTGAAGCTTTCTTT

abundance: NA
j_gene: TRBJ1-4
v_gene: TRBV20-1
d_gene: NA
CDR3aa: CSATSARPTEELFF
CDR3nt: TGCAGTGCTACTTCGGCCCGTCCCACCGAAGAACTGTTTTTT

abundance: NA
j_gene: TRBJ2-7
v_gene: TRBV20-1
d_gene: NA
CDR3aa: CSASGAPGLYF
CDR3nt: TGCAGTGCTAGCGGAGCCCCGGGACTCTACTTC

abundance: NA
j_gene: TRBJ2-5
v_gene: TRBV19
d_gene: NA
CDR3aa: CASSIDGLETQYF
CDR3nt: TGTGCCAGTAGTATAGACGGACTAGAGACCCAGTACTTC

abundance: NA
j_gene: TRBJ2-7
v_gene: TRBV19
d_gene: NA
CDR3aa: CASSITWGYEQYF
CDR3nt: TGTGCCAGTAGTATCACCTGGGGCTACGAGCAGTACTTC

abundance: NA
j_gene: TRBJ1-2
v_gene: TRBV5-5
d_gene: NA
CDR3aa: CASSFTGGTNYGYTF
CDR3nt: TGTGCCAGCAGCTTCACAGGAGGGACTAACTATGGCTACACCTTC

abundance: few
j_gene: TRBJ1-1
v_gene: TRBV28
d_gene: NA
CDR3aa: CASSPAKWGYTEAFF
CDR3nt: TGTGCCAGCAGTCCCGCAAAATGGGGGTACACTGAAGCTTTCTTT

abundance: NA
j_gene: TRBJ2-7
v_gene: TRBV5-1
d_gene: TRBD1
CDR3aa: CASSLGQGWYEQYF
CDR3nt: TGCGCCAGCAGCTTGGGACAGGGGTGGTACGAGCAGTACTTC

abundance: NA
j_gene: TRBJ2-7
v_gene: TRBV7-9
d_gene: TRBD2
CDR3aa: CASSSAGLAGLYEQYF
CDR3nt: TGTGCCAGCAGCTCGGCCGGACTAGCGGGCCTCTACGAGCAGTACTTC

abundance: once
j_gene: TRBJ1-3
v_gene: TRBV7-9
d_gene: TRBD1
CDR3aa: CASSKQGRVTGNTIYF
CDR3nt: TGTGCCAGCAGCAAACAGGGGAGAGTTACTGGAAACACCATATATTTT

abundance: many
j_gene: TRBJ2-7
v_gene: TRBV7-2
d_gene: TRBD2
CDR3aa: CASSLDGGASYEQYF
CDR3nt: TGTGCCAGCAGCTTAGACGGGGGGGCCTCCTACGAGCAGTACTTC

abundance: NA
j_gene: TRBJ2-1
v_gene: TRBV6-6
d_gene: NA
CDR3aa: CASGRARNEQFF
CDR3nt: TGTGCCAGCGGCCGGGCACGGAATGAGCAGTTCTTC

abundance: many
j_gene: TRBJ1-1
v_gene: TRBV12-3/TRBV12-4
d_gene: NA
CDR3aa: CASSLVGYTEAFF
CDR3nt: TGTGCCAGCAGTTTAGTCGGGTACACTGAAGCTTTCTTT

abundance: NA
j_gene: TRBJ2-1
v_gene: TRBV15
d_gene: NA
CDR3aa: CATSRDQYNEQFF
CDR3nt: TGTGCCACCAGCAGAGATCAGTACAATGAGCAGTTCTTC

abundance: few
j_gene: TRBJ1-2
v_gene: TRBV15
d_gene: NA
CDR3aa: CATSGGHSLNYGYTF
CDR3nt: TGTGCCACCAGCGGCGGACACAGCCTTAACTATGGCTACACCTTC

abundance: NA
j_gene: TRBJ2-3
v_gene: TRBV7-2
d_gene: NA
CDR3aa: CASTQWGSSTDTQYF
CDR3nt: TGTGCCAGCACACAATGGGGATCTAGCACAGATACGCAGTATTTT

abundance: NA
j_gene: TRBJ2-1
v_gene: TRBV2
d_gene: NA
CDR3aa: CASSDQYNEQFF
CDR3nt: TGTGCCAGCAGTGATCAGTACAATGAGCAGTTCTTC

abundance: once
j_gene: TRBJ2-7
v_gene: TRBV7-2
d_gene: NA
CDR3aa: CASSFTAYEQYF
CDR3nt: TGTGCCAGCAGCTTTACAGCCTACGAGCAGTACTTC